A selection of T cell receptor beta chains follows, all from one sample in a study of shared clonotypes between healthy human individuals. Assay used: immunoSEQ multiplex PCR; TCRdb lists only in-frame clones, some missing. The table has about 2 million clones, 85% to 95% seen once. Sequenced: naive CD4+ T cells sorted from blood. The receptors were sampled from a man in his late teens or twenties in good health. CDR3s include the opening cysteine and the closing phenylalanine or tryptophan. The order of the fields is J gene, D gene, V gene, CDR3 DNA, CDR3 protein. The D gene is left open where the match is weak.

j_call: TRBJ2-7; d_call: .; v_call: TRBV10-2; cdr3_nt: TGCGCCAGCAGTAAACAGGGACCCTACGAGCAGTACTTC; cdr3_aa: CASSKQGPYEQYF
j_call: TRBJ1-1; d_call: .; v_call: TRBV10-1; cdr3_nt: TGCGCCAGCAGTGCGGACACTGAAGCTTTCTTT; cdr3_aa: CASSADTEAFF
j_call: TRBJ2-7; d_call: .; v_call: TRBV28; cdr3_nt: TGTGCCAGCAGTCTGAAACAGGGAAGCTCCTACGAGCAGTACTTC; cdr3_aa: CASSLKQGSSYEQYF
j_call: TRBJ2-3; d_call: .; v_call: TRBV1; cdr3_nt: TGCACCAGCAGCCGTCCAGCGGGAGAGGGCACAGATACGCAGTATTTT; cdr3_aa: CTSSRPAGEGTDTQYF
j_call: TRBJ2-2; d_call: .; v_call: TRBV28; cdr3_nt: TGTGCCAGCAGTTTGACGGACACCGGGGAGCTGTTTTTT; cdr3_aa: CASSLTDTGELFF
j_call: TRBJ2-1; d_call: .; v_call: TRBV5-4; cdr3_nt: TGTGCCAGCAGCTTGGGGGGAGTAGGAGTCAATGAGCAGTTCTTC; cdr3_aa: CASSLGGVGVNEQFF
j_call: TRBJ1-2; d_call: .; v_call: TRBV30; cdr3_nt: TGTGCCTGGAGTCACCCCCACTTTTTCTATGGCTACACCTTC; cdr3_aa: CAWSHPHFFYGYTF
j_call: TRBJ2-7; d_call: TRBD1; v_call: TRBV18; cdr3_nt: TGTGCCAGCTCACCGCCGACAGGGGGATACGGCGAGCAGTACTTC; cdr3_aa: CASSPPTGGYGEQYF
j_call: TRBJ1-2; d_call: .; v_call: TRBV10-3; cdr3_nt: TGTGCCATCGCGACAGGATCAATCGAGGGCTACACCTTC; cdr3_aa: CAIATGSIEGYTF
j_call: TRBJ1-2; d_call: TRBD1; v_call: TRBV2; cdr3_nt: TGTGCCAGCAGTGAAGGTTTAAACAGGGGAGGCTATGGCTACACCTTC; cdr3_aa: CASSEGLNRGGYGYTF